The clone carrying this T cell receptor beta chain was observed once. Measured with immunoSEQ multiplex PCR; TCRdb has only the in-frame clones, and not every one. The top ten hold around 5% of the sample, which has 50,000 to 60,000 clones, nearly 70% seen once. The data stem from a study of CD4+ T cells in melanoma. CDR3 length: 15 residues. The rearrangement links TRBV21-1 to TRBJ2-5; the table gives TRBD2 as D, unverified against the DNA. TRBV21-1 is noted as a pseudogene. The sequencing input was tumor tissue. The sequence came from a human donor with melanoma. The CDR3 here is CASSKEEGGKETQYF. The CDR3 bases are TGTGCCAGCAGCAAAGAGGAGGGCGGGAAAGAGACCCAGTACTTC.